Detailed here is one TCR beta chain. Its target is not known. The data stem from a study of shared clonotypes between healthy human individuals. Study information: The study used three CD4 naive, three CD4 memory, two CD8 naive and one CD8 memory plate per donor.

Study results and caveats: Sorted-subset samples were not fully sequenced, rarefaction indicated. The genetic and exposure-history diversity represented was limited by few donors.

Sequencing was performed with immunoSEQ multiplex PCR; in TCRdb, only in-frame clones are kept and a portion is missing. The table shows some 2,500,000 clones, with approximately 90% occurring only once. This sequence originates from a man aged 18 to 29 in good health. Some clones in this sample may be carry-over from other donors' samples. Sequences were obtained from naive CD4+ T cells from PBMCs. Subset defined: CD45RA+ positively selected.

CDR3 nucleotides: TGTGCCAGCAGCTTGGGGGGGCTCTACGAGCAGTACTTC. Translated: CASSLGGLYEQYF. The V and J genes are TRBV5-6 and TRBJ2-7, with D tentatively TRBD1 (6 bases). The CDR3 covers 13 residues. The V gene lost 0 bases and the J gene lost 3 bases, with 7 bases spanning the gap. CDR1 is SGHDT and CDR2 is YYEEEE in the germline V gene.